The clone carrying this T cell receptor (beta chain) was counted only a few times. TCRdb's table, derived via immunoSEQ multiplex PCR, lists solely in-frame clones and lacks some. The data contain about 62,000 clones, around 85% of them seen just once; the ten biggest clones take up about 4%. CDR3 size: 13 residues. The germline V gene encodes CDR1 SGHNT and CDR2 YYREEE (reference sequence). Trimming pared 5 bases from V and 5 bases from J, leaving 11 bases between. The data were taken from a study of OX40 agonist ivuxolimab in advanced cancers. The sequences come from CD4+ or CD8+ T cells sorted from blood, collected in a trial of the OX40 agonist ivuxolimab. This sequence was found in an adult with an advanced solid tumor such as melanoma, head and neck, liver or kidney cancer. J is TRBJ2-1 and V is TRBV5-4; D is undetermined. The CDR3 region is CASSRFFDNEQFF. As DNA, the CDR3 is TGTGCCAGCAGTAGGTTTTTTGACAATGAGCAGTTCTTC.